This T cell receptor beta chain was recovered during a study of cytomegalovirus exposure and HLA in healthy donors. About the study: An earlier analysis found under 130 million unique TCR beta sequences from 150 million to 200 million T cells. Study results and caveats: Later on, an analysis showed TCR association rates differing by HLA locus, with DRB1 the most and HLA-C the fewest. The authors assumed roughly uniform sequencing depth across donors for presence/absence analyses.

A multiplex PCR was run with 60 Vbeta primers and 13 Jbeta primers. Measured with immunoSEQ multiplex PCR; TCRdb has only the in-frame clones, and not every one. The repertoire holds around 150,000 clones, with roughly 79% as singletons. With 8 bases removed from V and 2 bases from J, the gap between germline ends came to 13 bases. The CDR3 length is 13 residues. The germline V gene has CDR1 LNHDA and CDR2 SQIVND (reference sequence). A note on this clone: Its matching antigen is unknown.

Sequencing was performed on PBMCs. The genes are TRBV19 and TRBJ2-7; D might be TRBD1 (6 bases). The receptor was isolated from a man younger than 40 in good health and CMV-seropositive. CDR3 bases: TGTGCCAGTCAGGACAGTCAAGCCTACGAGCAGTACTTC. The encoded protein is CASQDSQAYEQYF.